The 32 T cell receptor beta chains listed next were all sequenced from one sample in a study of blood T cell repertoires in COVID-19. The method was immunoSEQ multiplex PCR; TCRdb's version includes in-frame clones alone and lacks a portion of them. The sample yields about 40,000 clones, about 85% seen once. The specimen was peripheral blood. These receptors originate from a man aged 45-65 years in a cohort sampled during active COVID-19.

V and J are TRBV7-9 and TRBJ1-2; 7 bases map to TRBD1. The junction had 14 bases not matched to a gene; V was cut back by 5 bases and J by 8 bases. The CDR3 totals 15 residues. From germline, CDR1 is SEHNR and CDR2 FQNEAQ (reference sequence). The CDR3 bases are TGTGCCAGCAGCCTGACAACAGGGGAGTGGTGGGGCTACACCTTC. This gives the protein CASSLTTGEWWGYTF.

This sequence joins TRBV5-1 and TRBJ2-1; no firm D call. The CDR3 length is 15 residues. The germline V gene has CDR1 SGHRS and CDR2 YFSETQ. V lost 1 base to trimming and J lost 4 bases, with 12 bases between them. CDR3 in DNA: TGCGCCAGCAGCTTGTCGCTGCAACGGTACAATGAGCAGTTCTTC. The encoded protein is CASSLSLQRYNEQFF.

The chain combines TRBV5-4 with TRBJ2-1; D gene unclear. Germline V gives CDR1 SGHNT, CDR2 YYREEE (reference sequence). Trimming shortened V by 2 bases and J by 4 bases, and 4 bases separated the two germline ends. The CDR3 contains 12 residues. CDR3 loop: CASSLLYNEQFF. In DNA, the CDR3 is TGTGCCAGCAGCTTACTTTACAATGAGCAGTTCTTC.

The rearrangement joins TRBV6-6 to TRBJ2-7; 7 bases agree with TRBD1. The CDR3 is made up of 12 amino acids. Germline assignment: CDR1 MNHNY and CDR2 SVGAGI (reference sequence). The ends lost 8 bases at V and 5 bases at J; junction bases unmatched: 6. The CDR3 region has the DNA TGTGCCAGCTCCTCGGACAGGAACGAGCAGTACTTC. It encodes CASSSDRNEQYF.

CDR3 loop: CARSSPGLAGFSSYNEQFF. The CDR3 DNA follows: TGTGCCAGAAGCTCACCGGGACTAGCGGGGTTCAGCTCCTACAATGAGCAGTTCTTC. This chain joins TRBV7-5 and TRBJ2-1; the D call of TRBD2 is as the table states it, not checked on the DNA. TRBV7-5 is a pseudogene. The CDR3 totals 19 residues.

The chain recombines TRBV7-9 with TRBJ2-7, with D unresolved. Trimming pared 1 base from V and 2 bases from J, leaving 9 bases between. The CDR3 spans 14 residues. Germline V lookup: CDR1 SEHNR, CDR2 FQNEAQ (reference sequence). Here the CDR3 reads CASSLGDTAYEQYV. The DNA of the CDR3 is TGTGCCAGCAGCTTAGGCGACACTGCCTACGAGCAGTACGTC.

CDR3 amino acids: CASSTHDRGGWETQYF. Here the CDR3 DNA reads TGTGCCAGCAGCACACATGACAGGGGTGGGTGGGAGACCCAGTACTTC. V gene TRBV5-6 combines with J gene TRBJ2-5; TRBD1 agrees at 8 bases. V was pared by 4 bases and J by 5 bases, with 13 bases of the junction left unmatched. This CDR3 is built from 16 residues. CDR1 and CDR2 from the germline V gene are SGHDT and YYEEEE.

The genes are TRBV11-3 and TRBJ2-7; D gene uncertain. The V gene lost 4 bases and the J gene lost 4 bases, with 8 bases spanning the gap. Germline V gene sequence: CDR1 SGHNT, CDR2 YENEEA. The CDR3 has 12 residues. The CDR3 region has the DNA TGTGCCAGCAGCTCTACAGCATACGAGCAGTACTTC. Its protein product is CASSSTAYEQYF.

The chain joins TRBV5-5 to TRBJ1-1, with D perhaps TRBD1 (5 bases). Germline CDR1 and CDR2: SGHKS and YYEKEE (reference sequence). The V end lost 4 bases, the J end lost 5 bases, and 9 bases lay between the germline ends. There are 12 residues in the CDR3. This CDR3 is CASSLGVTEAFF. The CDR3 DNA sequence: TGTGCCAGCAGCCTAGGGGTTACTGAAGCTTTCTTT.

The rearrangement links TRBV5-5 to TRBJ2-7, with 7 bases matching TRBD1. The CDR3 length is 14 residues. After removal of 5 bases from V and 2 bases from J, the junction contained 7 bases not matched to a gene. Germline V lookup: CDR1 SGHKS, CDR2 YYEKEE (reference sequence). The CDR3 DNA sequence: TGTGCCAGCAGGAGGGGGACAGACCCCTACGAGCAGTACGTC. Its protein is CASRRGTDPYEQYV.

V gene TRBV30 combines with J gene TRBJ1-2, with unresolved D. The CDR3 has 11 residues. Trimming removed 0 bases at V and 4 bases at J, with 3 bases between. Germline loops: CDR1 GTSNPN, CDR2 SVGIG (reference sequence). The CDR3 bases are TGTGCCTGGAGTGTAGCCTATGGCTACACCTTC. The encoded protein is CAWSVAYGYTF.

The V call is TRBV11-2, the J call TRBJ2-1; the D is unclear. Germline values: CDR1 SGHAT, CDR2 FQNNGV. This CDR3 has 11 residues. V was shortened by 1 base and J by 12 bases, with 7 bases between the two germline ends. For the CDR3, the DNA is TGTGCCAGCAGCTTAGGGCAGGTGCAGTTCTTC. Its protein product is CASSLGQVQFF.

The chain is built from TRBV28 and TRBJ2-1; D is ambiguous. CDR1 is MDHEN and CDR2 is SYDVKM in the germline V gene. V was pared by 2 bases and J by 10 bases, with 9 bases between. The CDR3 spans 12 residues. The CDR3 nucleotides are TGTGCCAGCAGTTTAGGCTCATGGGAGCAGTTCTTC. This sequence encodes CASSLGSWEQFF.

Only one count was recorded for this clone. The V call is TRBV5-3, the J call TRBJ2-1, with TRBD2 as a possible D gene (6 bases). TRBV5-3 is identified as an open reading frame with a role that is uncertain. V dropped 3 bases and J dropped 10 bases, with 14 bases sitting between them. CDR3 length: 13 residues. For the CDR3, the DNA is TGTGCCAGAAGCTCCCTCCTAGGAGGGGAGCAGTTCTTC. Protein: CARSSLLGGEQFF.

Only one count was recorded for this clone. This sequence joins TRBV7-3 and TRBJ1-2; maybe TRBD1 (6 bases). V was cut by 5 bases and J by 9 bases, with 13 bases left in between. Germline-derived CDR1 and CDR2 are SGHTA and FQGTGA. The CDR3 totals 12 residues. The CDR3 spells CASSSLQGSYTF. CDR3 nucleotide sequence: TGTGCCAGCAGCAGCCTACAGGGAAGCTACACCTTC.

V gene TRBV27 combines with J gene TRBJ2-3; D gene uncertain. V gave up 3 bases and J gave up 0 bases, with 7 bases separating them. Germline V CDR1 and CDR2: MNHEY, SMNVEV (reference sequence). The CDR3 length is 14 residues. CDR3 sequence: CASSLAFSTDTQYF. The CDR3 coding sequence is TGTGCCAGCAGTTTGGCATTTAGCACAGATACGCAGTATTTT.

This clone was observed a handful of times. CDR3 region: CASSLGGDGSEQYF. The CDR3 region has the DNA TGTGCCAGCAGCTTAGGCGGGGATGGGTCCGAGCAGTACTTC. The chain employs TRBV7-9 and TRBJ2-7, with D possibly TRBD2 on 6 matching bases. Germline-derived CDR1 and CDR2 are SEHNR and FQNEAQ (reference sequence). V shed 1 base and J shed 6 bases, with 13 bases lying between them. This CDR3 has 14 residues.

The DNA for the CDR3 is TGTGCCAGTAGTATGGGGGCAGTCACCGGGGAGCTGTTTTTT. Its protein product is CASSMGAVTGELFF. The gene calls are TRBV19 and TRBJ2-2, with D possibly being TRBD1 (6 bases). Germline V CDR1 and CDR2: LNHDA, SQIVND (reference sequence). V was clipped by 3 bases and J by 4 bases, with 9 bases between them. The CDR3 is 14 amino acids.

This rearrangement joins TRBV6-4 to TRBJ2-1; D gene ambiguous. This CDR3 is built from 13 residues. In germline, CDR1 is MRHNA, CDR2 SNTAGT. V gave up 5 bases and J gave up 6 bases, with 11 bases separating them. CDR3 sequence: CASSQRSGNEQFF. The CDR3 coding sequence is TGTGCCAGCAGTCAGAGGTCCGGCAATGAGCAGTTCTTC.

This clone was seen once. The chain couples TRBV1 to TRBJ1-2; the table's D call, TRBD1, was not checked against the DNA. TRBV1 is a recognized pseudogene. This CDR3 has 13 amino acids. CDR3 residues: CTSSQDLRLGYTF. The DNA of the CDR3 is TGCACCAGCAGCCAAGATCTCAGGCTTGGCTACACCTTC.

This clone turned up a few times. The rearrangement joins TRBV29-1 to TRBJ1-5; 7 bases fit TRBD1. Germline V gene sequence: CDR1 SQVTM, CDR2 ANQGSEA. V gave up 7 bases and J gave up 6 bases; unmatched junction bases: 9. The CDR3 is 13 amino acids. The CDR3 spells CSAKKGAGQPQHF. The CDR3 DNA sequence: TGCAGCGCTAAAAAGGGGGCGGGTCAGCCCCAGCATTTT. The complete variable domain, with remaining parts taken from reference TRBV29-1 and TRBJ1-5, reads SAVISQKPSRDICQRGTSLTIQCQVDSQVTMMFWYRQQPGQSLTLIATANQGSEATYESGFVIDKFPISRPNLTFSTLTVSNMSPEDSSIYLCSAKKGAGQPQHFGDGTRLSIL.

The rearrangement joins TRBV11-2 to TRBJ2-3; D is unresolved. The ends were cut back, 2 bases at V and 6 bases at J, with 15 bases in the middle. The CDR3 is 15 residues long. CDR1 is SGHAT, CDR2 FQNNGV, per germline. CDR3 DNA: TGTGCCAGCAGCTTAACGCCCCTAGATGGGGATACGCAGTATTTT. It is translated as CASSLTPLDGDTQYF.

This chain's CDR3 is CASRTGQGGAFF. The CDR3 nucleotides are TGTGCCAGCAGGACGGGGCAGGGGGGAGCTTTCTTT. This chain links TRBV6-5 with TRBJ1-1; 7 bases are a match to TRBD1. The CDR3 sequence is 12 residues long. In germline, CDR1 is MNHEY, CDR2 SVGAGI. The V and J ends lost 6 bases and 10 bases, in that order; junction bases with no gene match: 8.

The CDR3 nucleotides read TGTGCCAGCAGCCAAGTTCCCTCAGAGACCCAGTACTTC. It codes for CASSQVPSETQYF. This sequence joins TRBV14 and TRBJ2-5; D remains unclear. V lost 1 base and J 4 bases, leaving 7 bases between the germline ends. From germline, CDR1 is SGHDN and CDR2 FVKESK. There are 13 residues in the CDR3.

This clone is large by share. J is TRBJ1-2 and V is TRBV10-2; weak D call: TRBD1 (6 bases). The CDR3 loop spans 16 amino acids. Germline assignment: CDR1 WSHSY and CDR2 SAAADI. The V gene lost 6 bases and the J gene lost 2 bases, with 19 bases spanning the gap. For the CDR3, the DNA is TGCGCCAGCAGCCACGCCCGGACAGCACTGAACTATGGCTACACCTTC. As protein: CASSHARTALNYGYTF.

This clone was detected only a few times. The V call is TRBV19, the J call TRBJ1-1; D possibly corresponds to TRBD1 (5 bases). The V end lost 7 bases, the J end lost 3 bases, and 15 bases lay between the germline ends. This CDR3 comprises 14 residues. The germline V gene has CDR1 LNHDA and CDR2 SQIVND (reference sequence). CDR3 region: CASTWGRADTEAFF. The CDR3 DNA reads TGTGCCAGTACCTGGGGGAGGGCGGACACTGAAGCTTTCTTT.

The V gene is TRBV7-2, the J gene TRBJ2-5; TRBD1 matches 7 bases. The germline CDR1 and CDR2 sequences are SGHTA and FQGNSA. The CDR3 extends over 15 amino acids. V lost 3 bases, J lost 1 base, and 5 bases stayed unmatched. The CDR3 sequence: CASSFDRGPQETQYF. DNA of the CDR3: TGTGCCAGCAGCTTCGATAGGGGGCCCCAAGAGACCCAGTACTTC.

The gene calls are TRBV4-3 and TRBJ2-2, with a weak D call TRBD1 (6 bases). In germline, CDR1 is LGHNA, CDR2 YSLEER. V lost 0 bases, J lost 7 bases, and 12 bases lay in between. The CDR3 length is 15 residues. CDR3 loop: CASSQDRQGNGELFF. For the CDR3, the DNA is TGCGCCAGCAGCCAAGATCGGCAGGGGAACGGGGAGCTGTTTTTT.

In its sample, this clone was seen a few times. For the CDR3, the DNA is TGTGCCATCAGTGGACAGGGACAAGAAAAACTGTTTTTT. This codes for CAISGQGQEKLFF. This chain joins TRBV10-3 and TRBJ1-4, with 7 bases that match TRBD1. CDR3 size: 13 residues. The J segment lost 8 bases and the V segment lost 4 bases, leaving 4 bases of the junction unmatched. In germline, CDR1 is ENHRY, CDR2 SYGVKD.

This sequence joins TRBV2 and TRBJ2-3; 8 bases are a match to TRBD2. CDR1 and CDR2 from the germline V gene are SNHLY and FYNNEI. J was trimmed by 3 bases and V by 6 bases; bases with no gene match: 23. The length of the CDR3 is 20 residues. CDR3 region: CASRYPRLAGTTSETDTQYF. For the CDR3, the DNA is TGTGCCAGCAGATACCCCCGGTTAGCGGGGACAACCTCAGAAACAGATACGCAGTATTTT.

The V gene is TRBV3-1 (or the pseudogene TRBV3-2), the J gene TRBJ2-1; 9 bases line up with TRBD2. V was clipped by 6 bases and J by 9 bases; unmatched bases: 12. The CDR3 covers 15 residues. The germline CDR1 and CDR2 sequences are LGHDT and YNNKEL (reference sequence). CDR3 residues: CASRPTGTSYREQFF. Here the CDR3 DNA reads TGTGCCAGCAGACCTACCGGGACTAGCTACCGTGAGCAGTTCTTC.

The rearrangement uses TRBV5-4 and TRBJ1-2, with D unclear. V shed 0 bases and J shed 7 bases, with 7 bases lying between them. The CDR3 loop spans 12 amino acids. Per germline, CDR1 SGHNT and CDR2 YYREEE (reference sequence). CDR3 sequence reads: CASSLVPGGYTF. For the CDR3, the DNA is TGTGCCAGCAGCTTGGTACCCGGTGGCTACACCTTC.